Following are 28 T cell receptor beta chains from one sample sequenced in a study of blood T cells in healthy people across ages. Together with a sample-barcoded 5' primer, a J-beta primer mix was included in a second PCR lasting about 7 to 12 cycles. TCRdb ran MiXCR on the 5' RACE reads and lists one entry per CDR3 protein. The profile shows approximately 360,000 distinct CDR3 sequences, 50% to 60% of them singletons. The sequencing sample was made of blood. Receptors originate from a man aged 55 to 70 in good health.

This clonotype was seen more than once but under ten times. A much bigger clone sits one base away, suggesting this may be a read error. Here the CDR3 reads CASSFMAGGRNEQFF. For the CDR3, the DNA is TGTGCCAGCAGTTTTATGGCGGGGGGGCGAAATGAGCAGTTCTTC. The gene calls are TRBV12-3 or TRBV12-4 and TRBJ2-1; TRBD2 matches at 9 bases. Trimming cost V 3 bases and J 7 bases; bases outside gene matches: 7. This CDR3 has 15 amino acids.

This clonotype turned up a few times. The chain joins TRBV7-9 to TRBJ2-5, with D possibly matching TRBD2 (6 bases). The DNA end favors TRBJ2-7, so the J call may be wrong. Germline CDR1 SEHNR, CDR2 FQNEAQ (reference sequence). The CDR3 runs to 15 residues. CDR3 in DNA: TGTGCCAGCAGCCCTCCCGGGACTCGCCGAAACGAGCAGTACTTC. Protein sequence: CASSPPGTRRNEQYF.

The CDR3 DNA sequence: TGTGCCAGCAGCCCTCAGGGGGGAAACAGGGATAGCAATCAGCCCCAGCATTTT. Translating it yields CASSPQGGNRDSNQPQHF. The chain carries TRBV7-2 and TRBJ1-5; 7 bases are a match to TRBD1. CDR3 length: 18 residues. Germline loops: CDR1 SGHTA, CDR2 FQGNSA. Unmatched junction bases numbered 13, after V lost 5 bases and J lost 0 bases.

The table lists this clonotype with many counts. The CDR3 sequence: CASSENPPTGGWGIQYF. CDR3 nucleotides: TGTGCCAGCAGTGAAAACCCACCAACGGGGGGCTGGGGCATTCAGTACTTC. The rearrangement joins TRBV2 to TRBJ2-4; tentative D call: TRBD2 (7 bases). The CDR3 has 17 residues. From germline, CDR1 is SNHLY and CDR2 FYNNEI. Trimming removed 2 bases from V and 9 bases from J, with 23 bases in between.

This clonotype was found a few times. The chain carries TRBV25-1 and TRBJ2-1, with D possibly called TRBD1 or TRBD2 (6 bases each). V was pared by 5 bases and J by 3 bases, with 14 bases between. The CDR3 runs to 15 residues. Germline lookup yields CDR1 MGHDK and CDR2 SYGVNS. The DNA for the CDR3 is TGTGCCAGCAGTAAGGGGGGCCTAGGCTACAATGAGCAGTTCTTC. It codes for CASSKGGLGYNEQFF.

The J gene is TRBJ1-2, the V gene TRBV20-1; TRBD1 matches at 8 bases. There are 15 residues in the CDR3. V was pared by 0 bases and J by 6 bases, with 9 bases of the junction left unmatched. CDR1 and CDR2 (germline): DFQATT, SNEGSKA (reference sequence). The DNA of the CDR3 is TGCAGTGCTAGAGAACCCCGGACAGGGTTTAATGGCTACACCTTC. Its translation: CSAREPRTGFNGYTF.

The rearrangement links TRBV29-1 to TRBJ2-5; 12 bases are a match to TRBD1. The V segment lost 4 bases and the J segment 5 bases; nucleotides outside the gene matches: 8. The germline gives CDR1 SQVTM, CDR2 ANQGSEA. This CDR3 comprises 15 residues. In DNA, the CDR3 is TGCAGCGTTGGAGGGGACAGGGGGCGCGGGGAGACCCAGTACTTC. Residues: CSVGGDRGRGETQYF.

The V call is TRBV4-3, the J call TRBJ2-1; D is ambiguous. Germline V gene data show CDR1 as LGHNA and CDR2 as YSLEER. The CDR3 length is 14 residues. Trimming removed 0 bases at V and 4 bases at J, with 7 bases between. The CDR3 DNA reads TGCGCCAGCAGCCAAGATGTAGGGTACAATGAGCAGTTCTTC. This codes for CASSQDVGYNEQFF.

V gene TRBV4-2 combines with J gene TRBJ2-7, with no clear D. Germline CDR1 LGHNA, CDR2 YNFKEQ. The V end was cut by 0 bases, the J end by 3 bases, with 12 bases between. This CDR3 region has 15 residues. CDR3 sequence: CASSQDPGINYEQYF. The DNA of the CDR3 is TGTGCCAGCAGCCAAGACCCCGGCATCAACTACGAGCAGTACTTC.

This rearrangement joins TRBV28 to TRBJ2-7, with D possibly TRBD2 on 6 matching bases. V lost 5 bases to trimming and J lost 0 bases, with 14 bases between them. Germline CDR1 and CDR2: MDHEN and SYDVKM. The CDR3 covers 15 residues. The CDR3, as DNA: TGTGCCAGCAGTGCCCCTGGCGGGAACTCCTACGAGCAGTACTTC. Translated, it gives CASSAPGGNSYEQYF.

The chain carries TRBV2 and TRBJ2-1; 13 positions match TRBD2. V lost 7 bases and J lost 12; bases outside the gene matches: 15. This CDR3 has 16 amino acids. Germline-derived CDR1 and CDR2 are SNHLY and FYNNEI. The CDR3 DNA follows: TGTGCCAGCACGGGGGTTTTACTAGCGGGGGGGCATGGGCAGTTCTTC. It yields the protein CASTGVLLAGGHGQFF. Combining the CDR3 with reference TRBV2 and TRBJ2-1 gives the whole variable domain EPEVTQTPSHQVTQMGQEVILRCVPISNHLYFYWYRQILGQKVEFLVSFYNNEISEKSEIFDDQFSVERPDGSNFTLKIRSTKLEDSAMYFCASTGVLLAGGHGQFFGPGTRLTVL.

This rearrangement joins TRBV28 to TRBJ1-4; D is uncertain. Trimming pared 10 bases from V and 8 bases from J, leaving 11 bases between. CDR3 size: 11 residues. Germline values: CDR1 MDHEN, CDR2 SYDVKM. In DNA form, the CDR3 reads TGTGCCACAGGCTCGAGGGAAAAACTGTTTTTT. It codes for CATGSREKLFF.

In this sample, this clonotype turned up a few times. V gene TRBV25-1 combines with J gene TRBJ1-2; perhaps TRBD1 as D (5 bases). The V and J ends lost 5 bases and 6 bases respectively, with 28 bases between them. The CDR3 is 18 residues long. Per germline, CDR1 MGHDK and CDR2 SYGVNS. This CDR3 reads CASSRIGGYSKTGNGYTF. CDR3 DNA sequence: TGTGCCAGCAGTAGGATTGGGGGGTACTCTAAAACGGGGAATGGCTACACCTTC.

This sequence joins TRBV11-2 and TRBJ2-1; tentatively, D is TRBD1 (5 bases). Between the trimmed V and J ends, which lost 2 bases and 8 bases, there was a span of 19 bases. The CDR3 has 16 amino acids. Germline V CDR1 and CDR2: SGHAT, FQNNGV. The CDR3 DNA sequence: TGTGCCAGCAGCTTAAGGCAGGACGGAAAAGGGGATGAGCAGTTCTTC. Residues: CASSLRQDGKGDEQFF.

This clonotype has a handful of counts. The rearrangement links TRBV27 to TRBJ2-1; 8 bases fit TRBD2. The CDR3 sequence is 17 residues long. Germline CDR1 is MNHEY and CDR2 is SMNVEV (reference sequence). The V gene end was trimmed by 5 bases and the J gene end by 6 bases; junction bases not matched to a gene: 15. Here the CDR3 DNA reads TGTGCCAGCAGTCTGGGATCGCCGGGACTAGGCGCCAATGAGCAGTTCTTC. Translated, it gives CASSLGSPGLGANEQFF.

The genes are TRBV21-1 and TRBJ2-7. TRBV21-1 is annotated as a pseudogene. This CDR3 has 15 residues. CDR3 residues: CASSKGGRQIYEQYF. CDR3 nucleotide sequence: TGTGCCAGCAGCAAAGGAGGTCGGCAGATCTACGAGCAGTACTTC.

J is TRBJ2-7 and V is TRBV10-3, with D unresolved. Germline V CDR1 and CDR2: ENHRY, SYGVKD. The V and J ends lost 8 bases and 0 bases respectively, with 17 bases between them. This CDR3 spans 15 amino acids. The CDR3 DNA is TGTGCCATCGGTGTACAAAGGGTCGACTCCTACGAGCAGTACTTC. This encodes CAIGVQRVDSYEQYF.

This clonotype was seen once. The rearrangement uses TRBV7-3 and TRBJ2-1; D could derive from TRBD1 or TRBD2 (5 bases each). The germline CDR1 and CDR2 sequences are SGHTA and FQGTGA. V gave up 4 bases and J gave up 9 bases, with 13 bases separating them. This CDR3 is built from 13 residues. For the CDR3, the DNA is TGTGCCAGCAGCTCGTCCTTGGGGACTGAGCAGTTCTTC. Its protein product is CASSSSLGTEQFF.

Points on this clonotype: At one of its ends the junction is not consistent with the germline gene, which may arise from a read error. The chain joins TRBV30 to TRBJ2-3; possible D gene TRBD2, 5 bases. The germline CDR1 and CDR2 sequences are GTSNPN and SVGIG (reference sequence). The CDR3 runs 12 residues. In DNA, the CDR3 is TGTGCCGGGAGTAAAGACACAGATACGCAGTATTTT. It codes for CAGSKDTDTQYF. Using reference TRBV30 and TRBJ2-3 for the parts outside the CDR3, the full variable domain is SQTIHQWPATLVQPVGSPLSLECTVEGTSNPNLYWYRQAAGRGLQLLFYSVGIGQISSEVPQNLSASRPQDRQFILSSKKLLLSDSGFYLCAGSKDTDTQYFGPGTRLTVL.

The chain combines TRBV12-3 or TRBV12-4 with TRBJ2-3; 8 bases line up with TRBD2. The CDR3 length is 15 residues. The ends lost 10 bases at V and 6 bases at J; junction bases unmatched: 15. The chain's CDR3 is CATSRGRAGVDTQYF. The CDR3 nucleotides read TGTGCCACTTCCCGGGGCAGAGCGGGAGTGGATACGCAGTATTTT.

This chain connects TRBV9 to TRBJ2-5; D may be TRBD2 (6 bases). The CDR3 is 14 residues long. Germline CDR1 is SGDLS and CDR2 is YYNGEE. Deletions cut 3 bases from V and 4 bases from J, with 13 bases between. The CDR3 coding sequence is TGTGCCAGCAGCGCAGCGGGCAGGCTAGAGACCCAGTACTTC. Amino acids: CASSAAGRLETQYF.

The chain links TRBV7-2 to TRBJ2-1; 10 nucleotides line up with TRBD2. Germline trimming cut 3 bases from V and 7 bases from J; bases unmatched to any gene: 6. The CDR3 is made up of 15 amino acids. CDR1 and CDR2 from the germline V gene are SGHTA and FQGNSA. The CDR3 protein is CASSFSSGGANEQFF. The CDR3 nucleotides are TGTGCCAGCAGCTTTAGCAGCGGGGGGGCAAATGAGCAGTTCTTC. Based on the CDR3 plus reference TRBV7-2 and TRBJ2-1, the full variable domain is GAGVSQSPSNKVTEKGKDVELRCDPISGHTALYWYRQSLGQGLEFLIYFQGNSAPDKSGLPSDRFSAERTGGSVSTLTIQRTQQEDSAVYLCASSFSSGGANEQFFGPGTRLTVL.

This rearrangement joins TRBV12-3 or TRBV12-4 to TRBJ2-5; 9 nucleotides line up with TRBD2. Unmatched junction bases numbered 5, after V lost 5 bases and J lost 4 bases. The CDR3 extends over 14 amino acids. The CDR3 nucleotides are TGTGCCAGCAGTCAGAGCGGGGGGAGAGAGACCCAGTACTTC. Its translation: CASSQSGGRETQYF.

This clonotype occurred many times. The chain recombines TRBV7-8 with TRBJ2-1; 9 positions match TRBD2. CDR1 and CDR2 from the germline V gene are SGHVS and FQNEAQ. The CDR3 extends over 17 amino acids. V was pared by 5 bases and J by 0 bases, with 8 bases of the junction left unmatched. The CDR3 spells CASSLSLAGSSYNEQFF. The CDR3, as DNA: TGTGCCAGCAGCCTATCCCTAGCGGGGAGCTCCTACAATGAGCAGTTCTTC.

This rearrangement joins TRBV12-3 or TRBV12-4 to TRBJ2-3; TRBD2 might be the D (5 bases). The CDR3 extends over 13 amino acids. V shed 9 bases and J shed 3 bases, with 13 bases lying between them. CDR3 coding DNA: TGTGCCAGTAGTGGGATAGCGACAGATACGCAGTATTTT. Translated, it gives CASSGIATDTQYF.

This clonotype was detected only once. The chain has TRBV6-5 and TRBJ2-5; TRBD2 might be the D (6 bases). The closer fit of TRBJ2-7 to the DNA end suggests the J call may be wrong. Per the germline V gene, CDR1 is MNHEY and CDR2 is SVGAGI. This CDR3 has 14 residues. The CDR3 sequence is CASSSRDWSYEQYF. CDR3 DNA sequence: TGTGCCAGCAGTTCCCGGGACTGGTCCTACGAGCAGTACTTC.

The rearrangement uses TRBV5-1 and TRBJ2-7, with 10 bases fitting TRBD2. The trim removed 4 bases at V and 8 bases at J, leaving 12 bases unmatched. The CDR3 spans 15 residues. Germline values: CDR1 SGHRS, CDR2 YFSETQ. In DNA form, the CDR3 reads TGCGCCAGCAGCGCCCCCGAGACTAGCGGGTTTCAGCAGTACTTC. Its translation: CASSAPETSGFQQYF.

Notes on this clonotype: At one end, the junction sequence differs from germline, possibly due to a read error. The genes are TRBV6-1 and TRBJ2-1, with 14 bases that match TRBD2. This CDR3 has 17 residues. Germline V gene lookup returns CDR1 MNHNS and CDR2 SASEGT. CDR3 DNA: TGTGTCAGCAGTACCGGGACTAGCGGGAGCTCCTACAATGAGCAGTTCTTC. Translated: CVSSTGTSGSSYNEQFF.